These 16 T cell receptor beta chains originate from one sample sequenced in a study of cytomegalovirus exposure and HLA in healthy donors. The study ran its PCR with 60 Vbeta and 13 Jbeta primers. TCRdb keeps only in-frame clones here, not all; method: immunoSEQ multiplex PCR. The sample includes approximately 190,000 clones, 87% of them seen just once. Sequencing was performed on PBMCs. Source of these receptors: a boy aged 2 to 9 in good health and CMV-seronegative.

The chain joins TRBV5-1 to TRBJ2-5; 11 nucleotides match TRBD2. The ends lost 1 base at V and 5 bases at J; junction bases unmatched: 7. Germline V gene sequence: CDR1 SGHRS, CDR2 YFSETQ. This CDR3 comprises 16 residues. The CDR3 region is CASSLSVAGGPETQYF. CDR3 in DNA: TGCGCCAGCAGCTTGTCGGTAGCGGGAGGGCCGGAGACCCAGTACTTC.

This chain joins TRBV28 and TRBJ2-6; D is perhaps TRBD1 (6 bases). The CDR3 loop spans 17 amino acids. Trimming left V 4 bases short and J 1 base short, with 14 bases between. Germline CDR1 reads MDHEN; CDR2 reads SYDVKM. The CDR3: CASSSPTGSSGANVLTF. For the CDR3, the DNA is TGTGCCAGCAGTTCCCCGACAGGTAGTTCTGGGGCCAACGTCCTGACTTTC.

The genes are TRBV5-1 and TRBJ2-5, with 9 bases aligning to TRBD2. This CDR3 spans 14 amino acids. Germline V gives CDR1 SGHRS, CDR2 YFSETQ. V lost 2 bases to trimming and J lost 4 bases; unmatched junction nucleotides: 3. In DNA, the CDR3 is TGCGCCAGCAGCTTTTCACTAGCGGGAGAGACCCAGTACTTC. It specifies CASSFSLAGETQYF.

The chain uses TRBV27 and TRBJ2-2; 11 bases match TRBD2. With 4 bases clipped from V and 4 bases from J, the junction kept 5 bases outside the gene matches. This CDR3 is 16 amino acids long. From germline, CDR1 is MNHEY and CDR2 SMNVEV (reference sequence). CDR3 nucleotide sequence: TGTGCCAGCAGTTATGAGGGACTAGCGGCCACCGGGGAGCTGTTTTTT. Amino acids: CASSYEGLAATGELFF.

The V gene is TRBV19, the J gene TRBJ2-2; the D is unclear. The length of the CDR3 is 16 residues. Trimming took 0 bases from V and 5 from J, leaving 13 bases between them. CDR1 and CDR2 (germline): LNHDA, SQIVND (reference sequence). The CDR3 DNA is TGTGCCAGTAGTATAGATCTCTCTATCTTGACCGGGGAGCTGTTTTTT. Residues: CASSIDLSILTGELFF.

Only a few counts were recorded for this clone. V is TRBV4-1 and J is TRBJ2-7, with D possibly being TRBD1 (7 bases). Germline-derived CDR1 and CDR2 are MGHRA and YSYEKL. This CDR3 is 14 amino acids long. V was trimmed by 1 base and J by 3 bases, leaving 10 bases between them. CDR3 sequence (DNA): TGCGCCAGCAGCCAAGCCCAGGGGGGCTACGAGCAGTACTTC. Translated: CASSQAQGGYEQYF.

The chain is built from TRBV6-1 and TRBJ1-4, with 7 bases identical to TRBD1. Per the germline V gene, CDR1 is MNHNS and CDR2 is SASEGT. The CDR3 runs to 16 residues. With V trimmed by 2 bases and J by 0 bases, 3 bases remained unmatched. In DNA form, the CDR3 reads TGTGCCAGCAGTGAAATGGGGACAGCAACTAATGAAAAACTGTTTTTT. As protein: CASSEMGTATNEKLFF.

This clone has only a few counts. The chain recombines TRBV25-1 with TRBJ2-2; D gene uncertain. Trimming pared 11 bases from V and 4 bases from J, leaving 11 bases between. The CDR3 extends over 12 amino acids. Germline CDR1 MGHDK, CDR2 SYGVNS. The CDR3 bases are TGTGCCCGGCAGGATCGCACCGGGGAGCTGTTTTTT. This sequence encodes CARQDRTGELFF.

The chain joins TRBV28 to TRBJ1-5, with D possibly matching TRBD1 (5 bases). Germline V lookup: CDR1 MDHEN, CDR2 SYDVKM. Trimming stripped 7 bases from V and 4 bases from J, with 20 bases between. The CDR3 totals 16 residues. DNA of the CDR3: TGTGCCAGCAACGACGGGTGGGGGGATGGTAATCAGCCCCAGCATTTT. This gives the protein CASNDGWGDGNQPQHF.

The chain is built from TRBV5-1 and TRBJ1-1; no reliable D call. The germline CDR1 and CDR2 sequences are SGHRS and YFSETQ. The CDR3 has 14 amino acids. The V end lost 0 bases, the J end lost 3 bases, and 9 bases lay between the germline ends. The CDR3 sequence is CASSLASEYTEAFF. CDR3 nucleotides: TGCGCCAGCAGCTTGGCGTCAGAATACACTGAAGCTTTCTTT.

This clone was detected only a few times. Sequence at one end of the junction differs from germline and may be a read error. The rearrangement joins TRBV7-9 to TRBJ1-3, with 7 positions matching TRBD1. The CDR3 totals 17 residues. Germline assignment: CDR1 SEHNR and CDR2 FQNEAQ (reference sequence). The CDR3 is CSSSVPGTVRSGNTIYF. The CDR3 DNA follows: TGTTCCAGCAGCGTCCCCGGGACAGTCCGCTCTGGAAACACCATATATTTT. Full variable domain (outside the CDR3, taken from reference TRBV7-9 and TRBJ1-3): DTGVSQNPRHKITKRGQNVTFRCDPISEHNRLYWYRQTLGQGPEFLTYFQNEAQLEKSRLLSDRFSAERPKGSFSTLEIQRTEQGDSAMYLCSSSVPGTVRSGNTIYFGEGSWLTVV.

The chain couples TRBV29-1 to TRBJ1-2; possibly TRBD1 for D (5 bases). V was shortened by 5 bases and J by 2 bases, with 12 bases between the two germline ends. CDR3 length: 13 amino acids. The germline CDR1 and CDR2 sequences are SQVTM and ANQGSEA. The CDR3 nucleotides read TGCAGCGTTCGTGACAGAGGAAACTATGGCTACACCTTC. It translates to CSVRDRGNYGYTF.

V is TRBV9 and J is TRBJ2-5; tentative D call: TRBD2 (6 bases). The germline V gene has CDR1 SGDLS and CDR2 YYNGEE. The V end was cut by 4 bases, the J end by 3 bases, with 16 bases between. The CDR3 totals 15 residues. The CDR3 loop reads CASSPRGEDEETQYF. The CDR3 DNA reads as TGTGCCAGCAGCCCTCGAGGGGAGGACGAAGAGACCCAGTACTTC.

The chain links TRBV6-1 to TRBJ1-1, with D uncertain. Germline V lookup: CDR1 MNHNS, CDR2 SASEGT. This CDR3 is 15 amino acids long. V lost 6 bases, J lost 4 bases, and 18 bases lay in between. In nucleotides, the CDR3 is TGTGCCAGCAGCCTTTTAACCGCGGTGGCCACTGAAGCTTTCTTT. It encodes CASSLLTAVATEAFF.

V gene TRBV28 combines with J gene TRBJ2-2, with TRBD2 matching 11 bases. Per germline, CDR1 MDHEN and CDR2 SYDVKM. This CDR3 contains 17 residues. The J segment lost 7 bases and the V segment lost 2 bases, leaving 9 bases of the junction unmatched. In nucleotides, the CDR3 is TGTGCCAGCAGTTTAACCCCCGGGACTAGCGGAAACGGGGAGCTGTTTTTT. As protein: CASSLTPGTSGNGELFF.

The chain combines TRBV5-1 with TRBJ2-7; 8 bases agree with TRBD2. The length of the CDR3 is 14 residues. V shed 2 bases and J 3 bases; nucleotides not matched to a gene: 4. Germline loops: CDR1 SGHRS, CDR2 YFSETQ. The chain's CDR3 is CASSFSGEYYEQYF. The CDR3 bases are TGCGCCAGCAGCTTTAGCGGGGAGTACTACGAGCAGTACTTC. The whole variable domain, remainder taken from reference TRBV5-1 and TRBJ2-7, is KAGVTQTPRYLIKTRGQQVTLSCSPISGHRSVSWYQQTPGQGLQFLFEYFSETQRNKGNFPGRFSGRQFSNSRSEMNVSTLELGDSALYLCASSFSGEYYEQYFGPGTRLTVT.